This T cell receptor beta chain was sequenced for a study of neoadjuvant anti-PD-1 for oral cavity cancer. Study background: Non-progressing patients received a fourth nivolumab dose near day 43, then surgery on days 50-56.

Time point in this sample: after neoadjuvant nivolumab, at surgical resection. Patients were newly diagnosed with stage II-IVA oral cavity squamous cell carcinoma without prior systemic or radiation treatment. Only in-frame clones appear in the TCRdb table, and some are missing; sequencing was by immunoSEQ multiplex PCR. In the table there are over 7,500 clones, 55% to 70% of which are singletons. The trim removed 6 bases at V and 3 bases at J, leaving 11 bases unmatched. This CDR3 is built from 15 residues. Germline CDR1 reads KGHSH; CDR2 reads LQKENI. The sample consisted of PBMCs, taken after nivolumab (anti-PD-1) treatment. This receptor was taken from a person between 35 and 79 years old with oral cavity squamous cell carcinoma. The chain carries TRBV18 and TRBJ2-7; 7 nucleotides agree with TRBD1. As DNA, the CDR3 is TGTGCCAGCTCCCTTCAGCCGGGACAGCTCTACGAGCAGTACTTC. This codes for CASSLQPGQLYEQYF.